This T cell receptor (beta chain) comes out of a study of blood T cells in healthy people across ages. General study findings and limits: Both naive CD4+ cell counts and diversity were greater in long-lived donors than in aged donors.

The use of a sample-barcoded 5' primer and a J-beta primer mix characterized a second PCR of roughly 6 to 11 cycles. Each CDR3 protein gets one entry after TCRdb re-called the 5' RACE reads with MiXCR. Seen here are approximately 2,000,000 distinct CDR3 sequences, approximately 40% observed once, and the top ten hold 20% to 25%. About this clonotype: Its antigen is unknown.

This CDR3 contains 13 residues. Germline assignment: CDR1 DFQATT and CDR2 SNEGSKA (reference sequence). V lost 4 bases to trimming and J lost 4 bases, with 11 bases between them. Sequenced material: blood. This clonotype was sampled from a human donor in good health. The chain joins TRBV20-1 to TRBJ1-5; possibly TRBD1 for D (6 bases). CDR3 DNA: TGCAGTGCTATAGGACAGCCGAATCAGCCCCAGCATTTT. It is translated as CSAIGQPNQPQHF.